Here is one T cell receptor (beta chain) with its context. The data originate from a study of cytomegalovirus exposure and HLA in healthy donors. The germline V gene encodes CDR1 MNHNS and CDR2 SASEGT. Trimming at V came to 1 base and at J to 6 bases, leaving 16 bases not matched to a gene. The CDR3 runs to 20 residues. Libraries were prepared by immunoSEQ multiplex PCR; TCRdb keeps only in-frame clonotypes and omits some of them. This table holds 140,000 to 150,000 clones, about nine tenths found once. Sequenced: PBMCs. The V and J genes are TRBV6-1 and TRBJ2-1; 12 bases agree with TRBD2. The clonotype originates from a man between 18 and 29 years old in good health and CMV-seronegative. The CDR3: CASSEDGSSGGAKYSNEQFF. Written as DNA, the CDR3 is TGTGCCAGCAGTGAAGATGGGTCTAGCGGGGGGGCCAAGTATAGCAATGAGCAGTTCTTC.